This is a list of T cell receptor beta chains from one sample in a study of CD8 T cells in Susac syndrome. TCRdb passed the immunoSEQ multiplex PCR reads through MiXCR, listing each CDR3 protein once. The data contain about 90,000 distinct CDR3 sequences, about 96% of them singletons. The material sequenced was CD8+ T cells from PBMCs. The receptor set was obtained from a human donor with Susac syndrome. Both conserved end residues are part of each CDR3. The D gene is left open where the match is weak. Only some rows state a clone size, as once, few, many or a class for expanded clones.

J | D | size | V | CDR3 | DNA
TRBJ1-1 | . | . | TRBV28 | CASSRKGTEAFF | TGTGCCAGCAGCCGGAAAGGGACTGAAGCTTTCTTT
TRBJ1-4 | . | . | TRBV7-2 | CASRTGGDEKLFF | TGTGCCAGCAGAACAGGTGGTGACGAAAAACTGTTTTTT
TRBJ1-5 | . | . | TRBV20-1 | CSARAGQFNQPQHF | TGCAGTGCTAGAGCGGGCCAGTTCAATCAGCCCCAGCATTTT
TRBJ1-1 | . | . | TRBV20-1 | CSAREGGNTEAFF | TGCAGTGCTAGAGAAGGGGGGAACACTGAAGCTTTCTTT
TRBJ2-2 | . | . | TRBV12-5 | CASGLRQGGTGELFF | TGTGCTAGTGGTTTGCGGCAGGGCGGCACCGGGGAGCTGTTTTTT
TRBJ2-7 | . | few | TRBV11-2 | CASSAGGNRYEQYF | TGTGCCAGCAGCGCCGGAGGGAATCGGTACGAGCAGTACTTC
TRBJ1-1 | . | . | TRBV25-1 | CASPLAGASFDTEAFF | TGTGCCAGCCCATTGGCGGGGGCCTCGTTCGACACTGAAGCTTTCTTT
TRBJ2-5 | . | . | TRBV29-1 | CSVRTTGSQETQYF | TGCAGCGTCCGAACGACAGGTAGCCAAGAGACCCAGTACTTC
TRBJ2-1 | . | . | TRBV20-1 | CSAPLTPTSDEQFF | TGCAGTGCTCCCCTGACCCCAACGTCCGATGAGCAGTTCTTC
TRBJ1-5 | TRBD1 | . | TRBV5-1 | CASSLLAAGGQGLGQPQHF | TGCGCCAGCAGCTTGTTGGCCGCCGGAGGACAGGGGTTGGGTCAGCCCCAGCATTTT
TRBJ1-2 | . | . | TRBV30 | CAWSVASYGYTF | TGTGCCTGGAGTGTAGCCTCTTACGGCTACACCTTC
TRBJ1-6 | . | . | TRBV20-1 | CSAREMQGNSPLHF | TGCAGTGCTAGAGAGATGCAGGGTAATTCACCCCTCCACTTT
TRBJ2-1 | . | . | TRBV29-1 | CSVGKGGNEQFF | TGCAGCGTTGGAAAGGGAGGTAATGAGCAGTTCTTC
TRBJ2-7 | TRBD1 | . | TRBV20-1 | CSADRTGGYEQYF | TGCAGTGCAGACAGGACAGGGGGCTACGAGCAGTACTTC
TRBJ1-2 | . | . | TRBV10-3 | CAISAADPPVDGYTF | TGTGCCATCAGTGCGGCGGATCCCCCGGTGGATGGCTACACCTTC
TRBJ1-1 | . | . | TRBV6-2/TRBV6-3 | CATRRVNTEAFF | TGTGCCACCCGAAGGGTGAACACTGAAGCTTTCTTT
TRBJ1-5 | TRBD1 | . | TRBV20-1 | CSAVPGQGSQPQHF | TGCAGTGCTGTCCCGGGACAGGGAAGTCAGCCCCAGCATTTT
TRBJ2-5 | TRBD2 | . | TRBV7-2 | CASSLELAGGRETQYF | TGTGCCAGCAGCTTAGAGCTAGCGGGGGGGCGGGAGACCCAGTACTTC
TRBJ2-5 | . | . | TRBV18 | CASSPLKGQETQYF | TGTGCCAGCTCACCATTGAAGGGGCAGGAGACCCAGTACTTC
TRBJ2-3 | . | . | TRBV27 | CASSLSYWDTQYF | TGTGCCAGCAGTTTATCCTACTGGGATACGCAGTATTTT
TRBJ1-2 | TRBD1 | . | TRBV5-4 | CASSWGTEPYGYTF | TGTGCCAGCAGCTGGGGGACAGAGCCCTATGGCTACACCTTC
TRBJ2-1 | . | . | TRBV5-1 | CASSYLNEQFF | TGCGCCAGCAGTTACCTCAATGAGCAGTTCTTC
TRBJ2-2 | . | . | TRBV30 | CAWREWGGELFF | TGTGCCTGGCGAGAGTGGGGCGGGGAGCTGTTTTTT
TRBJ2-1 | TRBD2 | . | TRBV30 | CACSLGLAGGGDEQFF | TGTGCCTGTTCCCTTGGGCTAGCGGGGGGCGGGGATGAGCAGTTCTTC
TRBJ1-5 | . | . | TRBV19 | CASSRMVTRNQPQHF | TGTGCCAGTAGTAGGATGGTCACCCGAAATCAGCCCCAGCATTTT
TRBJ1-4 | . | . | TRBV7-8 | CASSLDQAGPPSEKLFF | TGTGCCAGCAGCTTAGATCAGGCAGGACCTCCGTCGGAAAAACTGTTTTTT
TRBJ1-2 | . | . | TRBV7-2 | CASSTRIRTENYGYTF | TGTGCCAGCAGCACCCGAATCCGGACGGAAAACTATGGCTACACCTTC
TRBJ2-7 | . | . | TRBV3-1 | CASSPFESYEQYF | TGTGCCAGCAGCCCATTCGAAAGTTACGAGCAGTACTTC
TRBJ2-7 | . | . | TRBV13 | CASIHRTDSFGRGQYF | TGTGCCAGCATCCACAGGACAGACTCCTTCGGCCGAGGGCAGTACTTC
TRBJ1-4 | . | . | TRBV7-9 | CASSLGGPSTNEKLFF | TGTGCCAGCAGCTTAGGTGGACCCTCGACTAATGAAAAACTGTTTTTT
TRBJ2-5 | . | . | TRBV5-1 | CASSSGRDQYF | TGCGCCAGCAGCTCCGGTAGGGACCAGTACTTC
TRBJ1-5 | . | . | TRBV30 | CAWSVQRDQPQHF | TGTGCCTGGAGTGTACAAAGGGACCAGCCCCAGCATTTT
TRBJ2-5 | . | . | TRBV27 | CASKARGYQETQYF | TGTGCCAGCAAGGCCCGAGGGTACCAAGAGACCCAGTACTTC
TRBJ2-4 | . | . | TRBV5-1 | CASSFGRALAKNIQYF | TGCGCCAGCAGCTTCGGCCGCGCCCTAGCCAAAAACATTCAGTACTTC
TRBJ2-1 | . | . | TRBV12-3/TRBV12-4 | CASSLTGGQFF | TGTGCCAGCAGCCTGACCGGAGGGCAGTTCTTC
TRBJ1-1 | . | . | TRBV5-1 | CASSLVIMKAQAFF | TGCGCCAGCAGCTTGGTAATTATGAAGGCGCAGGCTTTCTTT
TRBJ2-2 | . | . | TRBV28 | CASITWGAGGELFF | TGTGCCAGCATTACGTGGGGGGCAGGCGGGGAGCTGTTTTTT
TRBJ2-7 | TRBD1 | . | TRBV5-5 | CASRLDRVGEQYF | TGTGCCAGCAGACTGGACAGGGTAGGCGAGCAGTACTTC
TRBJ2-1 | . | . | TRBV5-1 | CASRGRRYNEQFF | TGCGCCAGCAGAGGCAGACGATACAATGAGCAGTTCTTC
TRBJ2-5 | . | . | TRBV3-1 | CASSLRSGTQYF | TGTGCCAGCAGCCTTCGGTCGGGAACTCAGTACTTC
TRBJ2-5 | . | once | TRBV28 | CASSQGEETQYF | TGTGCCAGCAGTCAAGGGGAAGAGACCCAGTACTTC
TRBJ1-1 | TRBD1 | . | TRBV7-9 | CASGQGGAPNTEAFF | TGTGCCAGCGGACAAGGGGGCGCCCCGAACACTGAAGCTTTCTTT
TRBJ1-4 | TRBD1 | . | TRBV15 | CATSRDWGTGKEKLFF | TGTGCCACCAGCAGAGATTGGGGGACAGGGAAAGAAAAACTGTTTTTT
TRBJ1-1 | . | . | TRBV27 | CASSLMGYSTEAFF | TGTGCCAGCAGTTTAATGGGGTATAGCACTGAAGCTTTCTTT
TRBJ1-5 | . | . | TRBV6-5 | CASRGSFANQPQHF | TGTGCCAGCAGGGGGTCATTCGCCAATCAGCCCCAGCATTTT
TRBJ1-1 | . | . | TRBV20-1 | CSASGGESMNTEAFF | TGCAGTGCATCAGGAGGAGAGAGCATGAACACTGAAGCTTTCTTT
TRBJ1-3 | . | . | TRBV24-1 | CATSRCTRLSGNTIYF | TGTGCCACCAGTAGGTGCACAAGACTCTCTGGAAACACCATATATTTT
TRBJ2-5 | . | . | TRBV27 | CASSLSGGETQYF | TGTGCCAGCAGTTTATCGGGGGGCGAGACCCAGTACTTC
TRBJ2-7 | TRBD2 | . | TRBV9 | CASSAGLAGDEQYF | TGTGCCAGCAGCGCAGGACTAGCGGGGGATGAGCAGTACTTC
TRBJ2-3 | . | . | TRBV5-5 | CASSLEQGTVTDTQYF | TGTGCCAGCAGCTTGGAACAGGGAACGGTGACAGATACGCAGTATTTT
TRBJ1-5 | TRBD1 | . | TRBV27 | CASSLGQGGNQPQHF | TGTGCCAGCAGTTTAGGACAGGGCGGTAATCAGCCCCAGCATTTT
TRBJ2-3 | TRBD1 | once | TRBV7-2 | CASTPDRESDTQYF | TGTGCCAGCACCCCGGACAGGGAGTCCGATACGCAGTATTTT
TRBJ2-2 | TRBD1 | . | TRBV12-3/TRBV12-4 | CASSAGTGDYWGELFF | TGTGCCAGCAGTGCCGGGACAGGGGACTATTGGGGGGAGCTGTTTTTT
TRBJ1-1 | . | once | TRBV5-1 | CASSLAPPGEGTEAFF | TGCGCCAGCAGCTTGGCCCCCCCAGGGGAGGGCACTGAAGCTTTCTTT